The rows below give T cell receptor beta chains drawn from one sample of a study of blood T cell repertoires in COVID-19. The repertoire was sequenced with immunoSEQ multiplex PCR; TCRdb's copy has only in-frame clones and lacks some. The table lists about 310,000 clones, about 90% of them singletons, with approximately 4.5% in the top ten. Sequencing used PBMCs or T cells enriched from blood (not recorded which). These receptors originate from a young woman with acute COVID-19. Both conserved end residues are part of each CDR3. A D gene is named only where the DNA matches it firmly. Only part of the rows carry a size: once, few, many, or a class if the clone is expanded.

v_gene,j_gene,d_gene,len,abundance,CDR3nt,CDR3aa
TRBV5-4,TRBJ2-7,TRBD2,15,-,TGTGCCAGCAGCTTGGGAGGACTAGCGGGAGGCGAGCAGTACTTC,CASSLGGLAGGEQYF
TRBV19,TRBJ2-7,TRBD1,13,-,TGTGCCAGTAGTGGCCGGACAGGGGAAAAGCAGTACTTC,CASSGRTGEKQYF
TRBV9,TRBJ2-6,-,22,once,TGTGCCAGCAGCGTAGGGCAGGGGGCCCCTCCCTCGGGGGGCTCTGGGGCCAACGTCCTGACTTTC,CASSVGQGAPPSGGSGANVLTF
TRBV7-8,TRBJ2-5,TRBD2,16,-,TGTGCCAGCAGACCCCGACTAGCGGGAGGGCCCGAGACCCAGTACTTC,CASRPRLAGGPETQYF
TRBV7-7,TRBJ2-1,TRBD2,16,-,TGTGCTAGCAGCCCGAAGACTAGCGGGAGGGTAGGTGAGCAGTTCTTC,CASSPKTSGRVGEQFF
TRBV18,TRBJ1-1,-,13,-,TGTGCCAGCTCAAACGACAGACACACTGAAGCTTTCTTT,CASSNDRHTEAFF
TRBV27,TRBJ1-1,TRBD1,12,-,TGTGCCAGCAGCCGGACAGGGGAAAGTGTTTTCTTT,CASSRTGESVFF
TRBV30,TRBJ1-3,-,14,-,TGTGCCTGGGGAACAGGGATAGGTGGAAACACCATATATTTT,CAWGTGIGGNTIYF
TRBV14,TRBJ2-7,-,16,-,TGTGCCAGCAGCCAAGCTCCCAGGCTGCTCTCCTACGAGCAGTACTTC,CASSQAPRLLSYEQYF
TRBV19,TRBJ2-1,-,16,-,TGTGCCAGTAGTCCCCCAGGGGCCATCCCCCGGGATGAGCAGTTCTTC,CASSPPGAIPRDEQFF
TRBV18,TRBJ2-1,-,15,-,TGTGCCAGCTCACCGGACTCCTCGCGGGGCAATGAGCAGTTCTTC,CASSPDSSRGNEQFF
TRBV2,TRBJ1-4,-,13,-,TGTGCCAGCAGTGACAGCTCAGGAGAAAAACTGTTTTTT,CASSDSSGEKLFF
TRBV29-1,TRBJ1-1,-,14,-,TGCAGCGTTCGGTCTCTAGCACTGAACACTGAAGCTTTCTTT,CSVRSLALNTEAFF
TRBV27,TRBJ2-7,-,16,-,TGTGCCAGTCGCGCCATGGCGGCAGTCCCGATCTACGAGCAGTACTTC,CASRAMAAVPIYEQYF
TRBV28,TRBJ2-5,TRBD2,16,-,TGTGCCAGCAGTTCACTAGCGGGAGGGCCGAAGGAGACCCAGTACTTC,CASSSLAGGPKETQYF
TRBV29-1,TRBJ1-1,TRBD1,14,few,TGCAGCGCCAGACAGGGAAGTTTGGACACTGAAGCTTTCTTT,CSARQGSLDTEAFF
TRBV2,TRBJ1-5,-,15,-,TGTGCCAGCAGTGAGTATCTCTTCTCTAATCAGCCCCAGCATTTT,CASSEYLFSNQPQHF
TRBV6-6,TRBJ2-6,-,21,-,TGTGCCAGCAGCCCCTTACGCTTACCGACAGGCCTTCTCTCTGGGGCCAACGTCCTGACTTTC,CASSPLRLPTGLLSGANVLTF
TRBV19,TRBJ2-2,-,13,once,TGTGCCAGTAGCAACAGGGTGACCGGGGAGCTGTTTTTT,CASSNRVTGELFF
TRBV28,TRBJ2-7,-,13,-,TGTGCCAGCAGACTTATTGGGAGTTACGAGCAGTACTTC,CASRLIGSYEQYF
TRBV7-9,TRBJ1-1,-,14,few,TGTGCCAGCAGCTTGGGGGGAAGCGGCACTGAAGCTTTCTTT,CASSLGGSGTEAFF
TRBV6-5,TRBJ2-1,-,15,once,TGTGCCAGCAGTCTCTGGCGGAGCTCCTACAATGAGCAGTTCTTC,CASSLWRSSYNEQFF
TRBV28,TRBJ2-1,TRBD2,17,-,TGTGCCAGCAGTTTAGGCCCAGCGGGAGGAGCCTACAATGAGCAGTTCTTC,CASSLGPAGGAYNEQFF
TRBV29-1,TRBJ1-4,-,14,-,TGCAGCGTTGTAGGTACAGCAACTAATGAAAAACTGTTTTTT,CSVVGTATNEKLFF
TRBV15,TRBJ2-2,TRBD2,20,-,TGTGCCACCAGCAGGCTATTACCCGGACTAGCGGGAGGAGGGACCGGGGAGCTGTTTTTT,CATSRLLPGLAGGGTGELFF
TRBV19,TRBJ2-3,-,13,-,TGTGCCAGTAGTATGCAGGGAACAGATACGCAGTATTTT,CASSMQGTDTQYF
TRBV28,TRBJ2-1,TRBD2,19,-,TGTGCCAGCAGTTGGAGGACTAGCGGGAGGGCCGTCTCCTACAATGAGCAGTTCTTC,CASSWRTSGRAVSYNEQFF
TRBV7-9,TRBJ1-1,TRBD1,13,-,TGTGCCAGCAGCCATGGGACAGACACTGAAGCTTTCTTT,CASSHGTDTEAFF
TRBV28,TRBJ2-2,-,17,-,TGTGCCAGCAGTTTTATTATCGCTGGCGGGAACACCGGGGAGCTGTTTTTT,CASSFIIAGGNTGELFF
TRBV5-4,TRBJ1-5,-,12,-,TGTGCCACTTCACAGGGCAATCAGCCCCAGCATTTT,CATSQGNQPQHF
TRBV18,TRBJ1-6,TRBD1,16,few,TGTGCCAGCTCACCGGGGACAGACGCTTATAATTCACCCCTCCACTTT,CASSPGTDAYNSPLHF
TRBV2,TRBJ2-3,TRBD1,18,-,TGTGCCAGCAGTCGCGACAGGGGGCTAGGGATAAGCACAGATACGCAGTATTTT,CASSRDRGLGISTDTQYF
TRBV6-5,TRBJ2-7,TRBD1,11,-,TGTGCCAGCCAGGGGGTAGACGAGCAGTACTTC,CASQGVDEQYF
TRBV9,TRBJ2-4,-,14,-,TGTGCCAGCAGCGAAGCGGGTTTCAAAAACATTCAGTACTTC,CASSEAGFKNIQYF
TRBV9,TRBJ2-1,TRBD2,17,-,TGTGCCAGCAGCGCCCGACTAGCGGGAGAGGGGACAGTTGAGCAGTTCTTC,CASSARLAGEGTVEQFF
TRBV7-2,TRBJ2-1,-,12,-,TGTGCCAGCAGCTCCGGACTGAGTGAGCAGTTCTTC,CASSSGLSEQFF
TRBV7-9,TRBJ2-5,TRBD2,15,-,TGTGCCGGGACTAGCGGGGTCCTTTTGGGCGAGACCCAGTACTTC,CAGTSGVLLGETQYF
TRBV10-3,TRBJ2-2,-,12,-,TGTGCCATCAATGGGGCCGACGGGGAGCTGTTTTTT,CAINGADGELFF
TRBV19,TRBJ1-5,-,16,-,TGTGCCAGTAGTATTGGAGCAAAATATAGCAATCAGCCCCAGCATTTT,CASSIGAKYSNQPQHF
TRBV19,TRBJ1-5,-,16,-,TGTGCCAGTAGCCTAACAACAGGGTTAATATATCAGCCCCAGCATTTT,CASSLTTGLIYQPQHF
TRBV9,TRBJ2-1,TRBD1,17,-,TGTGCCAGCACCCCGGACAGGGGTTCTCCCTCCTACAATGAGCAGTTCTTC,CASTPDRGSPSYNEQFF
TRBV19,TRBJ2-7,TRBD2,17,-,TGTGCCAGTAGCAGCATTAGCGGGAGGGCCCGGTCCTACGAGCAGTACTTC,CASSSISGRARSYEQYF
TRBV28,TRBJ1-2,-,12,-,TGTGCCAGCACCGTCACGGGGTATGGCTACACCTTC,CASTVTGYGYTF
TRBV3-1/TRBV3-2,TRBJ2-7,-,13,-,TGTGCCAGCAGCCCGATCATGACCGCAGGGGTGTACTTC,CASSPIMTAGVYF
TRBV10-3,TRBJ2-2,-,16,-,TGTGCCATCAGAAAGACAGGAGACCTTTCCACCGGGGAGCTGTTTTTT,CAIRKTGDLSTGELFF
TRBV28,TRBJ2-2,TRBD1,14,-,TGTGCCAGCAGGGGACAGGGAGCCACCGGGGAGCTGTTTTTT,CASRGQGATGELFF
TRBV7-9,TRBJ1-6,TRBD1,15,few,TGTGCCAGCAGCCCGCCTGGGCAGGGGGCTTCACCCCTCCACTTT,CASSPPGQGASPLHF
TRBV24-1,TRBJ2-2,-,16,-,TGTGCCACCAGTGCTCCCGAGCGTGCGAACACCGGGGAGCTGTTTTTT,CATSAPERANTGELFF
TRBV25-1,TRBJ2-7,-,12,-,TGTGCCAGCAGTTCGTGGCTTTACGAGCAGTACTTC,CASSSWLYEQYF
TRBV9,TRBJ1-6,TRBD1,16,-,TGTGCCAGCAGCTTACGACAGGGGGGTTATAATTCACCCCTCCACTTT,CASSLRQGGYNSPLHF
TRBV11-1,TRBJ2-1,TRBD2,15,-,TGTGCCAGCAGCTTAGCTGAGACTAGCGCCAATGAGCAGTTCTTC,CASSLAETSANEQFF
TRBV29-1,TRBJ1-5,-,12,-,TGCAGCGTCGAATGGGTAGGAGAACCCCAGCATTTT,CSVEWVGEPQHF
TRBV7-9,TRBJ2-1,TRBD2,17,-,TGTGCCAGCAGCGTGACTAGCGGGAGGGCCAGAGGCAATGAGCAGTTCTTC,CASSVTSGRARGNEQFF